The 8 T cell receptor beta chains below were found in one sample sequenced in a study of beta chain features in type 1 diabetes. The entirety of the isolated RNA underwent reverse transcription, so expressed TCRB transcripts were sequenced. Profiling relied on immunoSEQ multiplex PCR, and the TCRdb table lists in-frame clones only, not all of them. The data show a few hundred thousand clones, roughly 30% seen once. Specimen: central memory CD4+ T cells from blood. The origin of the receptors is a man aged 25 to 40 in good health.

In nucleotides, the CDR3 is TGTGCCATCAGTGACTCAAGCGGCTACACCTTC. Translating gives CAISDSSGYTF. V and J are TRBV10-3 and TRBJ1-2; D uncertain. Trimming left V 3 bases short and J 8 bases short, with 7 bases between. This CDR3 spans 11 amino acids. CDR1 is ENHRY, CDR2 SYGVKD, per germline.

The chain has TRBV5-1 and TRBJ1-1; unclear D gene. The ends were cut back, 5 bases at V and 7 bases at J, with 18 bases in the middle. This CDR3 has 14 amino acids. Germline V gene sequence: CDR1 SGHRS, CDR2 YFSETQ. The DNA for the CDR3 is TGCGCCAGCAGTCCCGAGGGCCGAGGAGTTGAAGCTTTCTTT. Amino acids: CASSPEGRGVEAFF.

Comments on this clone: Other DNA sequences of this sample code for an identical CDR3. V gene TRBV9 combines with J gene TRBJ1-1, with a tentative D call TRBD1 (5 bases). Germline CDR1 is SGDLS and CDR2 is YYNGEE. V was trimmed by 0 bases and J by 2 bases, leaving 8 bases between them. The CDR3 sequence is 14 residues long. The CDR3 DNA sequence: TGTGCCAGCAGCGTAGGACAGTTAAACACTGAAGCTTTCTTT. This gives the protein CASSVGQLNTEAFF.

This clone was seen only a few times. V is TRBV11-3 and J is TRBJ2-1, with a tentative D call TRBD2 (6 bases). Germline V CDR1 and CDR2: SGHNT, YENEEA. The V end was cut by 5 bases, the J end by 3 bases, with 11 bases between. This CDR3 contains 14 residues. The CDR3 region has the DNA TGTGCCAGCAGCCTCACGGGACTCTACAATGAGCAGTTCTTC. The encoded protein is CASSLTGLYNEQFF.

The rearrangement links TRBV30 to TRBJ2-1, with D unclear. The CDR3 is made up of 8 amino acids. The V end lost 7 bases, the J end lost 5 bases, and 0 bases lay between the germline ends. The germline CDR1 and CDR2 sequences are GTSNPN and SVGIG (reference sequence). The CDR3 bases are TGTGCCTACAATGAGCAGTTCTTC. Translating gives CAYNEQFF.

J is TRBJ2-3 and V is TRBV30, with 10 bases aligning to TRBD2. From germline, CDR1 is GTSNPN and CDR2 SVGIG (reference sequence). This CDR3 spans 14 amino acids. J gave up 2 bases and V 7 bases, and 6 bases lay outside the gene matches. For the CDR3, the DNA is TGTGCCTCTTCGACTAGCGGGCCCACAGATACGCAGTATTTT. Its translation is CASSTSGPTDTQYF.

With respect to this clone: This sample also contains other DNA sequences that code for the same CDR3. The chain combines TRBV9 with TRBJ2-3; D is uncertain. From germline, CDR1 is SGDLS and CDR2 YYNGEE. With 1 base removed from V and 3 bases from J, the gap between germline ends came to 9 bases. This CDR3 is 14 amino acids long. CDR3 region: CASSVRRETDTQYF. CDR3 coding DNA: TGTGCCAGCAGCGTACGGCGCGAGACAGATACGCAGTATTTT.

V usage is TRBV7-2 and J usage is TRBJ1-1, with 8 nucleotides matching TRBD1. Germline CDR1 SGHTA, CDR2 FQGNSA. Trimming cost V 5 bases and J 5 bases; bases outside gene matches: 7. There are 14 residues in the CDR3. CDR3 loop: CASSPRQGQTEAFF. CDR3 DNA sequence: TGTGCCAGCAGCCCCAGACAGGGGCAAACTGAAGCTTTCTTT.